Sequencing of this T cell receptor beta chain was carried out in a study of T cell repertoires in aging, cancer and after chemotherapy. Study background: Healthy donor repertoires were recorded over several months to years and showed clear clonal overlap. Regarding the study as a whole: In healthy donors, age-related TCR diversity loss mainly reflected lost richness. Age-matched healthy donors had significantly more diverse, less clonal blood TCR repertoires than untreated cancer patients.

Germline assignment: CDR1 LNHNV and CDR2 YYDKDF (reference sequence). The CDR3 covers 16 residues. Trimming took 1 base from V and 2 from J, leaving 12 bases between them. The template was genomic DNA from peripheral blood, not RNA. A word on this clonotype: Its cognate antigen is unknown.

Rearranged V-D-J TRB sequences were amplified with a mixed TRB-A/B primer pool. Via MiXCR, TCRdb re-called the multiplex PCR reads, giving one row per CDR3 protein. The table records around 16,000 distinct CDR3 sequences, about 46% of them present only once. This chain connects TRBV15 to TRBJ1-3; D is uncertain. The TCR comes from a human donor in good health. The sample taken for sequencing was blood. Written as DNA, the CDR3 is TGTGCCACCAGCAGAGGAATTAAGGGCCCTGGAAACACCATATATTTT. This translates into CATSRGIKGPGNTIYF.